These T cell receptor beta chains were read from a single sample in a study of Graves' ophthalmopathy and Graves' hyperthyroidism. TCRdb processed the multiplex PCR reads anew with MiXCR; each CDR3 protein has one entry. Counted here are hundreds of thousands of distinct CDR3 sequences, under 25% occurring once; the ten biggest clones make up around 3.1%. Specimen: peripheral blood. The receptors derive from a woman under 30 with stable Graves' hyperthyroidism. The CDR3 runs from the conserved cysteine through the conserved F or W. The order of the fields is CDR3 DNA, CDR3 protein, J gene, V gene, clone size, D gene. A D gene is named only where the DNA matches it firmly. The size of a clone is reported for some rows only, either as once, few or many, or as a class for expanded clones.

TGTGCCAGCAGCCCCATGCGGACTAGCGGCCAAGAGACCCAGTACTTC	CASSPMRTSGQETQYF	TRBJ2-5	TRBV3-1	many	TRBD2
TGCAGTACGATGGGGGACCCTAACACTGAAGCTTTCTTT	CSTMGDPNTEAFF	TRBJ1-1	TRBV29-1	many	.
TGTGCCAGCGGAGGGACAGGGACAAACATTCAGTACTTC	CASGGTGTNIQYF	TRBJ2-4	TRBV12-3/TRBV12-4	many	TRBD1
TGTGCCAGCAGTGAAGCGCGGGACAGACAAGCTTTCTTT	CASSEARDRQAFF	TRBJ1-1	TRBV6-1	many	TRBD1
TGTGCCATCGCACCAGGGGAACGCGGCTACACCTTC	CAIAPGERGYTF	TRBJ1-2	TRBV10-3	few	.
TGCAGTGCTAGGGTGTGGGCAGGGGTCCCGTCGGAGTTGGGGTACATTCAGTACTTC	CSARVWAGVPSELGYIQYF	TRBJ2-4	TRBV20-1	.	.
TGCGCCAGCAGCTTGGCAGGGGAACACGAGCAGTACTTC	CASSLAGEHEQYF	TRBJ2-7	TRBV5-1	many	.
TGTGCCAGCAGCGTAGTGGAAGGGGCCAACGTCCTGACTTTC	CASSVVEGANVLTF	TRBJ2-6	TRBV9	many	.
TGTGCCAGCAGCTTAAGGCCCCCGCGGTTAAGGCCCGGGGAGCTGTTTTTT	CASSLRPPRLRPGELFF	TRBJ2-2	TRBV7-8	many	.
TGTGCCAGCAGCATTCCGGCAGGGGGCGAAAGTCAGCCCCAGCATTTT	CASSIPAGGESQPQHF	TRBJ1-5	TRBV28	many	TRBD1
TGCGCCAGCAGCCAAGAAGCGGCCTATAGCAATCAGCCCCAGCATTTT	CASSQEAAYSNQPQHF	TRBJ1-5	TRBV4-1	.	.
TGTGCCAGCTCACCCATACAGGGTTTGAGCACTGAAGCTTTCTTT	CASSPIQGLSTEAFF	TRBJ1-1	TRBV18	many	.
TGTGCCAGCAGCTTGGTGGGACAGGGGGCAGGGGAGACCCAGTACTTC	CASSLVGQGAGETQYF	TRBJ2-5	TRBV5-6	.	TRBD1
TGTGCCAGCAACCCGGGACACCAAAACACTGAAGCTTTCTTT	CASNPGHQNTEAFF	TRBJ1-1	TRBV12-3/TRBV12-4	few	.
TGTGCCAGCAGCCCCGGGACAGGGGTCACCGGGGAGCTGTTTTTT	CASSPGTGVTGELFF	TRBJ2-2	TRBV7-3	many	TRBD1